The clone carrying this TCR beta chain is medium-sized (0.01 to 0.1%) by frequency. Its antigen remains unknown. TRB amplification used around 0.25 ug of peripheral blood genomic DNA. Germline V gene lookup returns CDR1 SQVTM and CDR2 ANQGSEA. The CDR3 consists of 14 residues. The source of the sample is a study of T cell clusters in autoimmune cytopenias. Multiplex touch-down PCR amplified TRB using TRB-A and TRB-B pools in one tube. TCRdb re-called the multiplex PCR reads; one entry per CDR3 protein, DNA not given. The sample's table shows 5,000 to 5,500 distinct CDR3 sequences. Study-wide results and caveats: TRB repertoire shifts in secondary cytopenia and chronic lymphocytic leukemia mostly reflected lymphoma, not autoimmunity.

This receptor was taken from a human donor with an autoimmune cytopenia or autoimmune hepatitis (not recorded which). J is TRBJ1-1 and V is TRBV29-1; with no DNA, the TCRdb D assignment of TRBD1 cannot be verified. The sample taken for sequencing was peripheral blood. This CDR3 is CSVEETGVGTEAFF.